The T cell receptor beta chain under discussion was sequenced for a study of blood T cell repertoires in COVID-19. Study overall: Acute and convalescent COVID-19 samples came from the United States, Italy and Spain. PBMCs, B-cell-depleted T cells, or T cells provided the cDNA or gDNA that made up the material.

In the study's own analysis: Reference gene primer amplification gave estimated nucleated cell counts. The assay was immunoSEQ multiplex PCR, and TCRdb's table has in-frame clones only and misses some. V and J calls plus clone size are reproduced from that table; the DNA served to infer D and trimming. The data show about 60,000 clones, roughly 87% seen once. CDR1 and CDR2 from the germline V gene are KGHDR and SFDVKD. This CDR3 has 18 residues. The trim removed 0 bases at V and 0 bases at J, leaving 6 bases unmatched. The receptor was isolated from a human donor with acute or convalescent COVID-19. The donor label of this sample is uncertain. Material: peripheral blood. V usage is TRBV24-1 and J usage is TRBJ2-2; TRBD2 aligns across 7 bases. The CDR3 reads CATSDLKWGGANTGELFF. The DNA for the CDR3 is TGTGCCACCAGTGATTTGAAGTGGGGAGGGGCGAACACCGGGGAGCTGTTTTTT.